One and the same sample provided the 25 T cell receptor beta chains below, sequenced in a study of T cells after yellow fever vaccination. TCRdb independently ran MiXCR on the 5' RACE reads; one entry per CDR3 protein. The sample includes hundreds of thousands of distinct CDR3 sequences, more than 9% of them seen just once. The sequences come from PBMCs, collected on the day of the first yellow fever vaccination. The receptors shown here come from a young man who received the YFV17D yellow fever vaccine.

This clonotype was observed many times. V is TRBV20-1 and J is TRBJ2-1; TRBD1 agrees at 9 bases. Per germline, CDR1 DFQATT and CDR2 SNEGSKA (reference sequence). After removal of 5 bases from V and 13 bases from J, the junction contained 9 bases not matched to a gene. There are 12 residues in the CDR3. The CDR3 loop reads CSARPGTGFQFF. CDR3 coding DNA: TGCAGTGCTCGTCCCGGGACAGGGTTTCAGTTCTTC.

This clonotype was picked up a small number of times. The V gene is TRBV12-3 or TRBV12-4, the J gene TRBJ1-6; 8 nucleotides align to TRBD1. The CDR3 has 16 amino acids. Trimming took 4 bases from V and 9 from J; bases not matched to a gene: 11. The CDR3 here is CASSSQPGQVSSPLHF. The CDR3, as DNA: TGTGCCAGCAGTTCCCAACCGGGACAGGTTTCTTCACCCCTCCACTTT.

This clonotype was observed at least ten times. V is TRBV11-2 and J is TRBJ2-1; TRBD1 agrees at 9 bases. Germline V lookup: CDR1 SGHAT, CDR2 FQNNGV. V dropped 5 bases and J dropped 6; count of bases not matched to a gene: 11. The length of the CDR3 is 16 residues. CDR3 amino acids: CASSPGPGTGLNEQFF. CDR3 in DNA: TGTGCCAGCAGCCCAGGCCCCGGGACAGGGCTCAATGAGCAGTTCTTC.

This chain uses TRBV7-2 with TRBJ2-4; 10 positions agree with TRBD1. V lost 2 bases and J lost 3; bases outside the gene matches: 13. Per the germline V gene, CDR1 is SGHTA and CDR2 is FQGNSA. The length of the CDR3 is 19 residues. The CDR3: CASSLSTGGESLGKNIQYF. CDR3 coding DNA: TGTGCCAGCAGCTTATCGACAGGGGGCGAATCTTTGGGCAAAAACATTCAGTACTTC.

J is TRBJ2-5 and V is TRBV3-1; 8 bases fit TRBD2. In germline, CDR1 is LGHDT, CDR2 YNNKEL (reference sequence). CDR3 length: 16 amino acids. The trim removed 0 bases at V and 3 bases at J, leaving 6 bases unmatched. In DNA form, the CDR3 reads TGTGCCAGCAGCCAAGAAACTAGCGGAGGGGAAGAGACCCAGTACTTC. It translates to CASSQETSGGEETQYF.

This chain uses TRBV7-2 with TRBJ1-3; no clear D gene. V was shortened by 5 bases and J by 0 bases, with 17 bases between the two germline ends. Germline loops: CDR1 SGHTA, CDR2 FQGNSA. The CDR3 length is 17 residues. This chain's CDR3 is CASSRSSSQVSGNTIYF. CDR3 nucleotides: TGTGCCAGCAGCAGAAGCTCGTCTCAGGTCTCTGGAAACACCATATATTTT.

This clonotype appeared many times. CDR3 region: CASSVGNGAYEQYV. For the CDR3, the DNA is TGTGCCAGCAGCGTGGGGAACGGAGCCTACGAGCAGTACGTC. J is TRBJ2-7 and V is TRBV5-5, with D unresolved. Trimming left V 4 bases short and J 2 bases short, with 13 bases between. Germline values: CDR1 SGHKS, CDR2 YYEKEE (reference sequence). The CDR3 covers 14 residues.

This chain joins TRBV18 and TRBJ2-1, with D possibly TRBD2 on 5 matching bases. Germline assignment: CDR1 KGHSH and CDR2 LQKENI. The CDR3 is 15 residues long. The ends were cut back, 1 base at V and 6 bases at J, with 13 bases in the middle. CDR3 in amino acids: CASSPLSRGSNEQFF. In DNA form, the CDR3 reads TGTGCCAGCTCACCACTTTCCCGGGGTTCCAATGAGCAGTTCTTC. The variable domain in full, completed from reference TRBV18 and TRBJ2-1, reads NAGVMQNPRHLVRRRGQEARLRCSPMKGHSHVYWYRQLPEEGLKFMVYLQKENIIDESGMPKERFSAEFPKEGPSILRIQQVVRGDSAAYFCASSPLSRGSNEQFFGPGTRLTVL.

A few counts support this clonotype. This chain links TRBV29-1 with TRBJ2-3; 7 bases are a match to TRBD1. CDR1 and CDR2 from the germline V gene are SQVTM and ANQGSEA. This CDR3 has 15 amino acids. V lost 8 bases to trimming and J lost 1 base; unmatched junction nucleotides: 12. The DNA of the CDR3 is TGCAGCACGGATGGTGGGGACAGTGGCACAGATACGCAGTATTTT. Encoded protein: CSTDGGDSGTDTQYF.

V is TRBV6-5 and J is TRBJ2-2, with D uncertain. The CDR3 covers 14 residues. Between the trimmed V and J ends, which lost 2 bases and 5 bases, there was a span of 9 bases. Per the germline V gene, CDR1 is MNHEY and CDR2 is SVGAGI. The DNA for the CDR3 is TGTGCCAGCAGTTACCCGGGTGGGACCGGGGAGCTGTTTTTT. Translating gives CASSYPGGTGELFF.

This chain uses TRBV7-9 with TRBJ2-3, with TRBD2 identical over 8 bases. Trimming removed 3 bases from V and 12 bases from J; junction bases left unmatched: 5. The CDR3 has 12 residues. CDR1 SEHNR and CDR2 FQNEAQ come from the germline V gene (reference sequence). The CDR3 DNA reads TGTGCCAGCAGCTTCCGGACTAGCCATCAGTATTTT. It specifies CASSFRTSHQYF. The full variable domain, its missing parts supplied by reference TRBV7-9 and TRBJ2-3, is DTGVSQNPRHKITKRGQNVTFRCDPISEHNRLYWYRQTLGQGPEFLTYFQNEAQLEKSRLLSDRFSAERPKGSFSTLEIQRTEQGDSAMYLCASSFRTSHQYFGPGTRLTVL.

V usage is TRBV20-1 and J usage is TRBJ1-5, with D tentatively TRBD1 (6 bases). The germline V gene encodes CDR1 DFQATT and CDR2 SNEGSKA (reference sequence). Trimming took off 5 bases at V and 5 bases at J, with 16 bases between the two ends. The CDR3 is 14 residues long. In DNA, the CDR3 is TGCAGTGCTCCGAGCGGCCAGGGGTATCAGCCCCAGCATTTT. It translates to CSAPSGQGYQPQHF.

The DNA of the CDR3 is TGTGCCATCAGTGAGTCGTGGTCCGGTCAGCCCCAGCATTTT. This sequence encodes CAISESWSGQPQHF. V and J are TRBV10-3 and TRBJ1-5; D remains ambiguous. Per germline, CDR1 ENHRY and CDR2 SYGVKD. The CDR3 is made up of 14 amino acids. Trimming left V 0 bases short and J 6 bases short, with 9 bases between.

The chain joins TRBV7-9 to TRBJ1-1; tentatively, D is TRBD1 (5 bases). This CDR3 comprises 14 residues. V gave up 7 bases and J gave up 1 base, with 13 bases separating them. Germline values: CDR1 SEHNR, CDR2 FQNEAQ (reference sequence). Here the CDR3 DNA reads TGTGCCAGCACGCGTGGGGGGACGAACACTGAAGCTTTCTTT. Translating it yields CASTRGGTNTEAFF. The complete variable domain, with remaining parts taken from reference TRBV7-9 and TRBJ1-1, reads DTGVSQNPRHKITKRGQNVTFRCDPISEHNRLYWYRQTLGQGPEFLTYFQNEAQLEKSRLLSDRFSAERPKGSFSTLEIQRTEQGDSAMYLCASTRGGTNTEAFFGQGTRLTVV.

This clonotype was detected a few times. The genes are TRBV5-1 and TRBJ2-5; D may be TRBD2 (7 bases). Trimming removed 4 bases from V and 5 bases from J, with 15 bases in between. This CDR3 is 14 amino acids long. Germline V CDR1 and CDR2: SGHRS, YFSETQ. CDR3 amino acids: CASSAGGLGETQYF. CDR3 bases: TGCGCCAGCAGCGCCGGGGGGCTCGGTGAGACCCAGTACTTC.

This clonotype was detected many times. The chain recombines TRBV27 with TRBJ2-5; tentative D call: TRBD2 (5 bases). Germline V gene data show CDR1 as MNHEY and CDR2 as SMNVEV (reference sequence). V was pared by 3 bases and J by 4 bases, with 9 bases between. CDR3 length equals 13 residues. CDR3 nucleotide sequence: TGTGCCAGCAGTTTTTCTAGCAGAGAGACCCAGTACTTC. This sequence encodes CASSFSSRETQYF.

This clonotype was detected only a few times. The genes are TRBV12-3 or TRBV12-4 and TRBJ1-1; 8 nucleotides match TRBD1. The V segment lost 3 bases and the J segment 6 bases; nucleotides outside the gene matches: 3. The CDR3 is made up of 13 amino acids. In DNA, the CDR3 is TGTGCCAGCAGTTTTCAGGGGGCGGCTGAAGCTTTCTTT. Its protein product is CASSFQGAAEAFF.

This clonotype was seen more than once but under ten times. The chain joins TRBV11-2 to TRBJ2-3; weak D call: TRBD2 (5 bases). V was cut by 4 bases and J by 2 bases, with 16 bases left in between. CDR3 length: 16 residues. Germline V CDR1 and CDR2: SGHAT, FQNNGV. The CDR3 DNA reads as TGTGCCAGCAGCTCGGGATTCCGGGGAATCACAGATACGCAGTATTTT. Encoded protein: CASSSGFRGITDTQYF.

CDR3 in DNA: TGTGCCACCAGAGGGGGGGAGCTGTTTTTT. Translated, it gives CATRGGELFF. The chain couples TRBV25-1 to TRBJ2-2, with a tentative D call TRBD2 (5 bases). The germline V and J ends were trimmed by 10 bases and 8 bases, with 8 bases remaining between them. CDR1 and CDR2 (germline): MGHDK, SYGVNS. This CDR3 contains 10 residues.

V and J are TRBV12-3 or TRBV12-4 and TRBJ2-1; 11 positions agree with TRBD1. The V and J ends lost 2 bases and 10 bases, in that order; junction bases with no gene match: 19. The length of the CDR3 is 19 residues. The CDR3 region is CASSLPNDGQGATGREQFF. CDR3 nucleotides: TGTGCCAGCAGTTTACCAAACGACGGACAGGGGGCCACCGGGAGAGAGCAGTTCTTC.

V and J are TRBV7-2 and TRBJ1-1; a weak D match, TRBD1 (5 bases). V was cut by 5 bases and J by 4 bases, with 17 bases left in between. The CDR3 is 15 amino acids. Germline V lookup: CDR1 SGHTA, CDR2 FQGNSA. The CDR3 spells CASSTHLGAGTEAFF. CDR3 nucleotides: TGTGCCAGCAGCACCCATCTAGGGGCGGGCACTGAAGCTTTCTTT.

At least ten counts were recorded for this clonotype. This chain uses TRBV5-5 with TRBJ2-6; 8 bases agree with TRBD1. V shed 5 bases and J 2 bases; nucleotides not matched to a gene: 6. The CDR3 is made up of 16 amino acids. Germline-derived CDR1 and CDR2 are SGHKS and YYEKEE (reference sequence). CDR3 region: CASSFTGGPGANVLTF. The CDR3 nucleotides are TGTGCCAGCAGTTTTACAGGGGGGCCTGGGGCCAACGTCCTGACTTTC.

The chain uses TRBV3-1 and TRBJ2-2; no clear D gene. This CDR3 spans 12 amino acids. Per germline, CDR1 LGHDT and CDR2 YNNKEL (reference sequence). V shed 3 bases and J shed 8 bases, with 7 bases lying between them. CDR3 loop: CASSHNGGELFF. CDR3 coding DNA: TGTGCCAGCAGCCATAACGGTGGGGAGCTGTTTTTT.

V gene TRBV7-9 combines with J gene TRBJ1-6, with D unclear. V lost 2 bases and J 13 bases, leaving 12 bases between the germline ends. The CDR3 is 13 residues long. Looked up from germline, CDR1 is SEHNR and CDR2 is FQNEAQ (reference sequence). The CDR3 region is CASSLWELVPLHF. CDR3 DNA: TGTGCCAGCAGCTTATGGGAATTGGTTCCCCTCCACTTT.

The table lists this clonotype with a few counts. This chain connects TRBV7-3 to TRBJ2-2; D gene ambiguous. Germline V gene data show CDR1 as SGHTA and CDR2 as FQGTGA. This CDR3 contains 13 residues. V was cut by 2 bases and J by 7 bases, with 8 bases left in between. The CDR3 DNA follows: TGTGCCAGCAGCTTAGGATCTAACGGGGAGCTGTTTTTT. Translating it yields CASSLGSNGELFF.